This T cell receptor (beta chain) was captured in a study of vaccination effects on CD4 cells after COVID-19. Findings and caveats of the study: From healthy vaccinees, only 1 of 255 vaccine-induced clones also reacted to common cold coronaviruses.

The trim removed 3 bases at V and 0 bases at J, leaving 14 bases unmatched. In germline, CDR1 is LGHDT, CDR2 YNNKEL (reference sequence). The CDR3 runs to 18 residues. This clone was detected only a few times. Its antigen remains unknown. Sequencing was preceded by expansion of antigen-specific CD4+ T cells with viral peptide pools in the ViraFEST assay. With about 9 days of culture completed, CD4+ T cells were isolated. Having tested negative for nucleocapsid antibodies, the vaccine recipients showed no prior SARS-CoV-2 infection. Repertoires were generated with immunoSEQ multiplex PCR, while TCRdb's copy carries only in-frame clones and drops some. The sample lists roughly 30,000 clones, more than 70% seen once, with around 30% in the top ten.

This sequence joins TRBV3-1 (or the pseudogene TRBV3-2) and TRBJ2-7, with TRBD2 matching 7 bases. This receptor was identified in a human donor who received a COVID-19 vaccine. This material consisted of CD4+ T cells from PBMCs cultured with HCoV-OC43 spike peptides, taken before COVID-19 vaccination. Subset given: HCoV-OC43 spike overlapping peptide pool stimulation. CDR3 amino acids: CASSQARDWRGSSYEQYF. The CDR3 DNA is TGTGCCAGCAGCCAGGCCAGGGACTGGCGGGGGAGCTCCTACGAGCAGTACTTC.